Shown below are 9 T cell receptor beta chains from a single sample sequenced in a study of cytotoxic CD8 clonotypes in ibrutinib-treated CLL. Profiled with immunoSEQ multiplex PCR; TCRdb holds only in-frame clones, not every one. The table includes tens of thousands of clones, over 75% detected once. Source: PBMCs, taken at disease progression, from a patient treated with ibrutinib. Receptors were obtained from a human donor with chronic lymphocytic leukemia.

The chain couples TRBV10-3 to TRBJ1-1; D unresolved. V lost 0 bases and J lost 3, with 5 bases in between. The germline V gene has CDR1 ENHRY and CDR2 SYGVKD. CDR3 length equals 13 residues. As DNA, the CDR3 is TGTGCCATCAGTGAGTCAGGCGACACTGAAGCTTTCTTT. Amino acid sequence: CAISESGDTEAFF.

This chain joins TRBV28 and TRBJ2-1; 10 bases line up with TRBD2. J was trimmed by 6 bases and V by 6 bases; bases with no gene match: 5. This CDR3 region has 14 residues. Per germline, CDR1 MDHEN and CDR2 SYDVKM. CDR3 DNA sequence: TGTGCCAGCAGCCGAGCGGGGGGGCTCAATGAGCAGTTCTTC. It is translated as CASSRAGGLNEQFF. The full variable domain, rest sourced from reference TRBV28 and TRBJ2-1, is DVKVTQSSRYLVKRTGEKVFLECVQDMDHENMFWYRQDPGLGLRLIYFSYDVKMKEKGDIPEGYSVSREKKERFSLILESASTNQTSMYLCASSRAGGLNEQFFGPGTRLTVL.

J is TRBJ2-5 and V is TRBV19; D gene unclear. V gave up 3 bases and J gave up 2 bases, with 16 bases separating them. The germline CDR1 and CDR2 sequences are LNHDA and SQIVND (reference sequence). The CDR3 has 16 residues. The DNA for the CDR3 is TGTGCCAGTAGTATTTCGATCGGCTTACTGCAAGAGACCCAGTACTTC. This codes for CASSISIGLLQETQYF.

This sequence joins TRBV7-9 and TRBJ2-7; TRBD2 matches 10 bases. The CDR3 has 16 amino acids. The V and J ends lost 5 bases and 5 bases, in that order; junction bases with no gene match: 12. From germline, CDR1 is SEHNR and CDR2 FQNEAQ (reference sequence). In DNA, the CDR3 is TGTGCCAGCAGCCTTGGTCTGGGACTAGCGCGGGACGAGCAGTACTTC. Translating it yields CASSLGLGLARDEQYF.

This clone was counted a few times. J is TRBJ1-1 and V is TRBV4-2; maybe TRBD1 (6 bases). The CDR3 length is 14 residues. With 3 bases removed from V and 7 bases from J, the gap between germline ends came to 15 bases. Germline CDR1 is LGHNA and CDR2 is YNFKEQ. The CDR3 here is CASSQGGQWLEAFF. The CDR3 DNA reads as TGTGCCAGCAGCCAGGGAGGACAGTGGCTTGAAGCTTTCTTT.

The sample holds one count of this clone. The CDR3 region is CASSNQRVGSYEQYF. Here the CDR3 DNA reads TGCGCCAGCAGCAATCAGAGGGTTGGGTCCTACGAGCAGTACTTC. The chain joins TRBV5-1 to TRBJ2-7; D might be TRBD2 (5 bases). The CDR3 has 15 amino acids. CDR1 is SGHRS and CDR2 is YFSETQ in the germline V gene. V shed 4 bases and J shed 1 base, with 15 bases lying between them.

This chain joins TRBV15 and TRBJ2-7, with 12 positions matching TRBD1. Germline V gene sequence: CDR1 LNHNV, CDR2 YYDKDF (reference sequence). The V and J ends lost 4 bases and 5 bases, in that order; junction bases with no gene match: 9. The CDR3 covers 16 residues. The DNA of the CDR3 is TGTGCCACCAGCATAGACCTCCGGGACAGGGGGCACGAGCAGTACTTC. This translates into CATSIDLRDRGHEQYF.

The genes are TRBV28 and TRBJ1-6; D perhaps matches TRBD1 (6 bases). Germline V gives CDR1 MDHEN, CDR2 SYDVKM. Deletions cut 6 bases from V and 3 bases from J, with 12 bases between. This CDR3 is 15 amino acids long. In DNA, the CDR3 is TGTGCCAGCAGAACAGGACAGAGCTATAATTCACCCCTCCACTTT. Its translation: CASRTGQSYNSPLHF.

The genes are TRBV7-6 and TRBJ1-2, with a possible D match to TRBD1 (6 bases). Germline V CDR1 and CDR2: SGHVS, FNYEAQ. The CDR3 has 15 residues. V was shortened by 5 bases and J by 3 bases, with 16 bases between the two germline ends. The DNA for the CDR3 is TGTGCCAGCAGCCAAAGGGCGGGGGCAGACTATGGCTACACCTTC. Protein sequence: CASSQRAGADYGYTF.